The 30 T cell receptor beta chains presented below share a single source sample, sequenced in a study of control samples from healthy donors and cancer patients. Only in-frame clones appear in the TCRdb table, and some are missing; sequencing was by immunoSEQ multiplex PCR. The sample carries 150,000 to 180,000 clones, over 90% recorded once. Sequenced sample: blood. These receptors were collected from a man aged 45-65 years in good health.

The J gene is TRBJ1-1, the V gene TRBV19; 7 positions agree with TRBD1. The J segment lost 3 bases and the V segment lost 9 bases, leaving 10 bases of the junction unmatched. Germline CDR1 LNHDA, CDR2 SQIVND (reference sequence). The CDR3 is made up of 14 amino acids. CDR3 DNA: TGTGCCAGCACAGCCTTGGACAGGTACACTGAAGCTTTCTTT. The encoded protein is CASTALDRYTEAFF.

V gene TRBV5-5 combines with J gene TRBJ1-1; D is unclear. Germline CDR1 reads SGHKS; CDR2 reads YYEKEE (reference sequence). The CDR3 totals 12 residues. V lost 2 bases and J 10 bases, leaving 12 bases between the germline ends. The CDR3 DNA reads TGTGCCAGCAGCTTCGTAATCTACCCAGCTTTCTTT. Protein product: CASSFVIYPAFF.

V and J are TRBV7-2 and TRBJ1-2; TRBD1 is a possible D gene (6 bases). The V and J ends lost 5 bases and 5 bases respectively, with 24 bases between them. CDR3 length: 17 amino acids. Germline lookup yields CDR1 SGHTA and CDR2 FQGNSA. The CDR3 DNA reads as TGTGCCAGCAGCGACTCGGACAGAATACCGGTTATTTATGGCTACACCTTC. Encoded protein: CASSDSDRIPVIYGYTF.

This chain uses TRBV6-5 with TRBJ2-5; tentative D call: TRBD2 (5 bases). The CDR3 has 14 amino acids. V lost 6 bases to trimming and J lost 6 bases, with 17 bases between them. Germline V CDR1 and CDR2: MNHEY, SVGAGI. This chain's CDR3 is CASSPMYRGKTQYF. DNA for the CDR3: TGTGCCAGCAGCCCAATGTATCGAGGGAAGACCCAGTACTTC.

This clone was recorded once. The V and J genes are TRBV7-9 and TRBJ2-4, with TRBD1 as a possible D gene (6 bases). The CDR3 contains 15 residues. The germline CDR1 and CDR2 sequences are SEHNR and FQNEAQ (reference sequence). V gave up 5 bases and J gave up 8 bases, with 19 bases separating them. CDR3 nucleotide sequence: TGTGCCAGCAGCCTCCGCCCGACAGGAATGGACATTCAGTACTTC. Translation: CASSLRPTGMDIQYF.

This clone appeared a single time. The chain uses TRBV18 and TRBJ1-4; no clear D gene. Looked up from germline, CDR1 is KGHSH and CDR2 is LQKENI. The CDR3 length is 17 residues. V was clipped by 0 bases and J by 2 bases, with 13 bases between them. The CDR3 DNA reads as TGTGCCAGCTCACCACCAAACCGCCGAGGGACTAATGAAAAACTGTTTTTT. Its protein is CASSPPNRRGTNEKLFF.

This chain uses TRBV5-4 with TRBJ2-7; D is possibly TRBD2 (7 bases). CDR3 size: 18 residues. V shed 6 bases and J shed 6 bases, with 31 bases lying between them. CDR1 SGHNT and CDR2 YYREEE come from the germline V gene (reference sequence). The CDR3 bases are TGTGCCAGCACCCCTAGGGGAGGGGAAACAGGGACCTTCGCCGAGCAGTACTTC. Protein product: CASTPRGGETGTFAEQYF.

The chain has TRBV18 and TRBJ1-3, with 8 bases lining up with TRBD1. The V segment lost 0 bases and the J segment 4 bases; nucleotides outside the gene matches: 5. The CDR3 covers 16 residues. The germline CDR1 and CDR2 sequences are KGHSH and LQKENI. CDR3 protein: CASSPPAGGWGNTIYF. As DNA, the CDR3 is TGTGCCAGCTCACCACCGGCAGGGGGCTGGGGAAACACCATATATTTT.

The chain employs TRBV5-1 and TRBJ2-1; possible D gene TRBD1, 5 bases. Germline V gene sequence: CDR1 SGHRS, CDR2 YFSETQ. V lost 9 bases and J lost 0, with 7 bases in between. The CDR3 is 12 residues long. The CDR3 DNA is TGCGCCACGACAGACTCCTACAATGAGCAGTTCTTC. It codes for CATTDSYNEQFF. Together with reference TRBV5-1 and TRBJ2-1, the CDR3 gives the full variable domain: KAGVTQTPRYLIKTRGQQVTLSCSPISGHRSVSWYQQTPGQGLQFLFEYFSETQRNKGNFPGRFSGRQFSNSRSEMNVSTLELGDSALYLCATTDSYNEQFFGPGTRLTVL.

The V gene is TRBV2, the J gene TRBJ2-7, with D unclear. V was clipped by 4 bases and J by 0 bases, with 4 bases between them. This CDR3 region has 12 residues. CDR1 is SNHLY, CDR2 FYNNEI, per germline. CDR3 protein: CASSASSYEQYF. CDR3 DNA: TGTGCCAGCAGTGCGAGCTCCTACGAGCAGTACTTC.

This chain joins TRBV12-3 or TRBV12-4 and TRBJ1-2; 7 bases fit TRBD1. Losses at the gene ends were 1 base for V and 7 bases for J; bases not matched to a gene: 0. This CDR3 is 12 amino acids long. The CDR3 DNA sequence: TGTGCCAGCAGTTTAGGACAGGGTGGCTACACCTTC. Its translation: CASSLGQGGYTF.

This clone was detected a few times. This chain joins TRBV10-1 and TRBJ2-2; 11 bases fit TRBD2. Germline V gene sequence: CDR1 WNHNN, CDR2 SYGVQD (reference sequence). The V and J ends lost 2 bases and 4 bases, in that order; junction bases with no gene match: 3. The length of the CDR3 is 16 residues. The CDR3 is CASSEITSGGTGELFF. The DNA of the CDR3 is TGCGCCAGCAGTGAGATAACTAGCGGGGGCACCGGGGAGCTGTTTTTT.

The chain joins TRBV5-6 to TRBJ2-7; 11 positions match TRBD2. The CDR3 runs to 15 residues. From germline, CDR1 is SGHDT and CDR2 YYEEEE. Trimming took 0 bases from V and 3 from J; bases not matched to a gene: 2. The CDR3: CASSLAGTSGYEQYF. The CDR3 nucleotides read TGTGCCAGCAGCTTGGCCGGGACTAGCGGCTACGAGCAGTACTTC.

A remark on this clone: The sample contains more than one DNA sequence encoding this CDR3. This rearrangement joins TRBV25-1 to TRBJ2-5, with no clear D. Trimming stripped 4 bases from V and 1 base from J, with 4 bases between. CDR3 length: 12 amino acids. Looked up from germline, CDR1 is MGHDK and CDR2 is SYGVNS. CDR3 DNA sequence: TGTGCCAGCAGTGGTGGCCAAGAGACCCAGTACTTC. Amino acids: CASSGGQETQYF.

V usage is TRBV25-1 and J usage is TRBJ1-5; TRBD1 matches at 8 bases. The ends lost 1 base at V and 5 bases at J; junction bases unmatched: 10. The CDR3 has 17 amino acids. The germline V gene encodes CDR1 MGHDK and CDR2 SYGVNS. CDR3 protein: CASSESTITQGDQPQHF. DNA of the CDR3: TGTGCCAGCAGTGAATCCACAATCACACAGGGGGATCAGCCCCAGCATTTT. The variable domain in full, with the rest retrieved from reference TRBV25-1 and TRBJ1-5, is EADIYQTPRYLVIGTGKKITLECSQTMGHDKMYWYQQDPGMELHLIHYSYGVNSTEKGDLSSESTVSRIRTEHFPLTLESARPSHTSQYLCASSESTITQGDQPQHFGDGTRLSIL.

The V and J genes are TRBV21-1 and TRBJ2-1; the table names TRBD2, a call not compared with the DNA. TRBV21-1 is marked as a pseudogene. The CDR3 totals 21 residues. The CDR3: CASSSGEAPAPSGSGYNEQFF. The CDR3 region has the DNA TGTGCCAGCAGCAGCGGGGAAGCTCCGGCGCCTAGCGGGAGTGGCTACAATGAGCAGTTCTTC.

The chain joins TRBV4-1 to TRBJ1-5; D may be TRBD1 (5 bases). The V gene lost 0 bases and the J gene lost 4 bases, with 13 bases spanning the gap. The CDR3 spans 16 residues. Germline CDR1 and CDR2: MGHRA and YSYEKL. The CDR3 DNA reads as TGCGCCAGCAGCCAAGATATTGGGGCACCTAATCAGCCCCAGCATTTT. This gives the protein CASSQDIGAPNQPQHF.

This chain uses TRBV27 with TRBJ2-2, with unresolved D. The CDR3 runs to 13 residues. The V gene lost 3 bases and the J gene lost 5 bases, with 7 bases spanning the gap. CDR1 and CDR2 (germline): MNHEY, SMNVEV (reference sequence). The DNA for the CDR3 is TGTGCCAGCAGTTTGGGCTATACCGGGGAGCTGTTTTTT. Translation gives CASSLGYTGELFF.

The chain is built from TRBV5-5 and TRBJ2-7; 11 bases line up with TRBD1. The V and J ends lost 1 base and 3 bases, in that order; junction bases with no gene match: 3. The CDR3 consists of 15 residues. CDR1 is SGHKS and CDR2 is YYEKEE in the germline V gene (reference sequence). The CDR3 DNA is TGTGCCAGCAGCTTGTCGGGACAGGGGGTCTACGAGCAGTACTTC. Protein sequence: CASSLSGQGVYEQYF.

This rearrangement joins TRBV7-9 to TRBJ2-1, with D perhaps assigned TRBD1 or TRBD2 (5 bases each). Trimming pared 4 bases from V and 15 bases from J, leaving 22 bases between. The CDR3 runs 14 residues. Germline V gives CDR1 SEHNR, CDR2 FQNEAQ (reference sequence). CDR3 bases: TGTGCCAGCAGCTCCACCCGGGGCAGATCCCCCCCGTTCTTC. Its translation: CASSSTRGRSPPFF.

This clone came up once. The chain joins TRBV12-2 to TRBJ2-1; the DNA was not used to check the table's D call, TRBD2. TRBV12-2 is recorded as a pseudogene. This CDR3 comprises 12 residues. The CDR3 is CASRPSGIEQFF. DNA of the CDR3: TGTGCAAGTCGTCCGAGCGGGATTGAGCAGTTCTTC.

This CDR3 is CSVVRTSGTDTQYF. The CDR3 DNA reads as TGCAGCGTTGTGAGGACTAGCGGCACAGATACGCAGTATTTT. The chain joins TRBV29-1 to TRBJ2-3, with 9 positions matching TRBD2. The germline V gene has CDR1 SQVTM and CDR2 ANQGSEA. Losses at the gene ends were 4 bases for V and 1 base for J; bases not matched to a gene: 3. This CDR3 contains 14 residues.

The J gene is TRBJ2-1, the V gene TRBV19, with a possible D match to TRBD2 (5 bases). Per the germline V gene, CDR1 is LNHDA and CDR2 is SQIVND (reference sequence). This CDR3 has 15 residues. V was clipped by 1 base and J by 1 base, with 8 bases between them. The CDR3 here is CASSIARGSYNEQFF. The CDR3 DNA sequence: TGTGCCAGTAGTATAGCACGGGGTTCCTACAATGAGCAGTTCTTC.

V is TRBV5-1 and J is TRBJ2-2, with 13 bases lining up with TRBD2. With 1 base clipped from V and 4 bases from J, the junction kept 1 base outside the gene matches. CDR1 and CDR2 (germline): SGHRS, YFSETQ. The CDR3 loop spans 16 amino acids. This chain's CDR3 is CASSLRLAGGTGELFF. CDR3 in DNA: TGCGCCAGCAGCTTGAGACTAGCGGGAGGCACCGGGGAGCTGTTTTTT.

V and J are TRBV30 and TRBJ2-1; 9 nucleotides line up with TRBD1. Trimming took 2 bases from V and 5 from J; bases not matched to a gene: 4. This CDR3 is built from 14 residues. The germline V gene encodes CDR1 GTSNPN and CDR2 SVGIG (reference sequence). CDR3 loop: CAWSKGQGDNEQFF. Written as DNA, the CDR3 is TGTGCCTGGAGTAAGGGACAGGGAGACAATGAGCAGTTCTTC.

CDR3 protein: CASSIGPLAGAYEQYF. In DNA form, the CDR3 reads TGTGCCAGTAGTATAGGACCACTAGCGGGAGCCTACGAGCAGTACTTC. V and J are TRBV19 and TRBJ2-7, with 11 bases that match TRBD2. The CDR3 length is 16 residues. V was clipped by 1 base and J by 2 bases; unmatched bases: 4. In germline, CDR1 is LNHDA, CDR2 SQIVND (reference sequence).

V and J are TRBV5-4 and TRBJ2-3; D gene unclear. The CDR3 loop spans 14 amino acids. The germline V gene encodes CDR1 SGHNT and CDR2 YYREEE (reference sequence). Trimming pared 4 bases from V and 0 bases from J, leaving 9 bases between. CDR3: CASSKKTSTDTQYF. As DNA, the CDR3 is TGTGCCAGCAGCAAAAAGACTAGCACAGATACGCAGTATTTT. Drawing the rest from reference TRBV5-4 and TRBJ2-3, the complete variable domain is ETGVTQSPTHLIKTRGQQVTLRCSSQSGHNTVSWYQQALGQGPQFIFQYYREEENGRGNFPPRFSGLQFPNYSSELNVNALELDDSALYLCASSKKTSTDTQYFGPGTRLTVL.

The chain recombines TRBV11-2 with TRBJ2-1; D may be TRBD1 (5 bases). Per the germline V gene, CDR1 is SGHAT and CDR2 is FQNNGV. Trimming removed 3 bases from V and 4 bases from J, with 10 bases in between. This CDR3 region has 14 residues. CDR3 bases: TGTGCCAGCAGCTTGTGGCAGGGTTACAATGAGCAGTTCTTC. This gives the protein CASSLWQGYNEQFF.

The CDR3 DNA sequence: TGTGCCAGCTCACCACCCCAAAGGCCCCGGGAGACCCAGTACTTC. Translation gives CASSPPQRPRETQYF. V usage is TRBV18 and J usage is TRBJ2-5; no clear D. V was pared by 0 bases and J by 5 bases, with 13 bases between. CDR1 and CDR2 from the germline V gene are KGHSH and LQKENI. This CDR3 has 15 residues.

This clone was observed a single time. The gene calls are TRBV28 and TRBJ1-6; D is perhaps TRBD1 (5 bases). In germline, CDR1 is MDHEN, CDR2 SYDVKM. This CDR3 spans 18 amino acids. Trimming took off 6 bases at V and 2 bases at J, with 20 bases between the two ends. CDR3 protein: CASRKVEGRQTYNSPLHF. The CDR3 DNA is TGTGCCAGCAGAAAGGTAGAGGGGCGACAGACCTATAATTCACCCCTCCACTTT.